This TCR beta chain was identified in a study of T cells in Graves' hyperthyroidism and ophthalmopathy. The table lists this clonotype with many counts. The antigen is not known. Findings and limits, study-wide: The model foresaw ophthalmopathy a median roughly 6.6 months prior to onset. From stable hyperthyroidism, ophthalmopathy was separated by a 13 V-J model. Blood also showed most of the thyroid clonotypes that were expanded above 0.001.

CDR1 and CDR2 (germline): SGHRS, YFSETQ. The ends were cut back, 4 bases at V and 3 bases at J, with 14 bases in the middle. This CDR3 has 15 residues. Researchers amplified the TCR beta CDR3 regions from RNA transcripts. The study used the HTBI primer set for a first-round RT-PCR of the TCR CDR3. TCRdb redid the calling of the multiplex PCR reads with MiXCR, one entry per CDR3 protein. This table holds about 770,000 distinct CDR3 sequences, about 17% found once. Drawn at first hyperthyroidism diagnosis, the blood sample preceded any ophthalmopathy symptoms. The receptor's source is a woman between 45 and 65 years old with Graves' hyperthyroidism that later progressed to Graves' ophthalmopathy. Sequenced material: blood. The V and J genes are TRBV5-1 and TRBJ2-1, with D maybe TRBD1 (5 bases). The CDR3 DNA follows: TGCGCCAGCAGCGTCGACAGTCTGGTCTACAATGAGCAGTTCTTC. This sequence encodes CASSVDSLVYNEQFF.